The entry that follows covers one TCR beta chain sequence. Antigen: not known. This record comes from a study of cytomegalovirus exposure and HLA in healthy donors. Study overall: The 90 to 150 validation repertoires, a later analysis reported, used the same platform as the approximately 730 repertoires from the first cohort.

This CDR3 is built from 14 residues. The ends lost 4 bases at V and 3 bases at J; junction bases unmatched: 5. Germline-derived CDR1 and CDR2 are SGHDT and YYEEEE. Study-level findings and limits: Subsequent analysis revealed that first-cohort TCR clusters tended to co-occur in the 110 or so validation repertoires. Testing in vitro showed three CMV-associated chains specific for CMV antigens.

Libraries were prepared by immunoSEQ multiplex PCR; TCRdb keeps only in-frame clonotypes and omits some of them. This sample yields 55,000 to 65,000 clones, of which about 92% are seen a single time; around 1% belongs to the top ten. The clonotype originates from a man between 18 and 29 years old in good health and CMV-seronegative. Material: PBMCs. The chain employs TRBV5-6 and TRBJ2-7; TRBD2 agrees at 9 bases. CDR3 residues: CASSLTSGFYEQYF. The CDR3 DNA reads as TGTGCCAGCAGCCTGACTAGCGGTTTCTACGAGCAGTACTTC.